This T cell receptor (beta chain) appears in the sequencing data of a study of cytomegalovirus exposure and HLA in healthy donors. The CDR3 length is 14 residues. J lost 0 bases, V lost 6 bases, and 4 bases had no gene match. Per germline, CDR1 ENHRY and CDR2 SYGVKD. With regard to this clone: The antigen is unknown.

General study points: In vitro data verified three CMV-associated chains as specific for CMV antigens. Association of approximately 16,000 TCR beta sequences with HLA alleles was found at 0.05 false discovery rate in a later analysis.

In the PCR, 60 Vbeta and 13 Jbeta primers were used. Data came from immunoSEQ multiplex PCR; TCRdb stores just in-frame clones and leaves some out. This table holds 100,000 to 150,000 clones, roughly 80% found once. The genes are TRBV10-3 and TRBJ1-1, with 7 bases identical to TRBD1. This clonotype was obtained from a woman under 30 in good health and CMV-seronegative. The sample comprised PBMCs. CDR3 bases: TGTGCCATCAGGGGGGACAGCATGAACACTGAAGCTTTCTTT. This gives the protein CAIRGDSMNTEAFF.